The 30 T cell receptor beta chains listed next were all sequenced from one sample in a study of PD-1 blockade in classical Hodgkin lymphoma. After autologous stem cell transplantation all patients relapsed, and prior brentuximab vedotin exposure differed between cohorts. Repertoires were generated with immunoSEQ multiplex PCR, while TCRdb's copy carries only in-frame clones and drops some. The repertoire consists of around 41,000 clones, with about 65% occurring once and the leading ten covering 2.5% to 3%. Here the sequenced sample was peripheral blood mononuclear cells (PBMCs), taken before the second cycle of nivolumab. These receptors all stem from a human donor with classical Hodgkin lymphoma.

The rearrangement links TRBV9 to TRBJ1-2; 8 bases fit TRBD1. V dropped 4 bases and J dropped 5; count of bases not matched to a gene: 1. This CDR3 contains 12 residues. In germline, CDR1 is SGDLS, CDR2 YYNGEE. The CDR3, as DNA: TGTGCCAGCAGCAACAGGGGGTATGGCTACACCTTC. Residues: CASSNRGYGYTF.

The V and J genes are TRBV10-3 and TRBJ1-4; maybe TRBD1 (5 bases). The V end was cut by 7 bases, the J end by 7 bases, with 13 bases between. This CDR3 has 13 residues. From germline, CDR1 is ENHRY and CDR2 SYGVKD. The CDR3 reads CAIKHDSSEKLFF. The CDR3 DNA follows: TGTGCCATCAAACATGACAGCTCTGAAAAACTGTTTTTT.

The chain uses TRBV27 and TRBJ1-1; no firm D call. V was clipped by 4 bases and J by 1 base, with 4 bases between them. CDR1 and CDR2 (germline): MNHEY, SMNVEV (reference sequence). This CDR3 region has 12 residues. Written as DNA, the CDR3 is TGTGCCAGCAGTTCCGGGAACACTGAAGCTTTCTTT. Its protein is CASSSGNTEAFF.

The chain combines TRBV11-2 with TRBJ2-5; 7 nucleotides align to TRBD1. This CDR3 region has 14 residues. Germline CDR1 is SGHAT and CDR2 is FQNNGV. V trimming: 3 bases; J trimming: 0 bases; junction bases outside the gene matches: 1. The CDR3 DNA follows: TGTGCCAGCAGCTTTACAGGGGACCAAGAGACCCAGTACTTC. Translating gives CASSFTGDQETQYF.

The V call is TRBV6-6, the J call TRBJ2-1; 7 bases agree with TRBD2. Germline CDR1 reads MNHNY; CDR2 reads SVGAGI (reference sequence). Trimming cost V 2 bases and J 2 bases; bases outside gene matches: 6. The CDR3 has 16 residues. The CDR3, as DNA: TGTGCCAGCAGTTACGGGCGGGAGTACACCTACAATGAGCAGTTCTTC. It yields the protein CASSYGREYTYNEQFF.

V and J are TRBV6-6 and TRBJ2-3, with TRBD2 as a possible D gene (5 bases). The V and J ends lost 4 bases and 2 bases respectively, with 10 bases between them. Germline V lookup: CDR1 MNHNY, CDR2 SVGAGI (reference sequence). This CDR3 comprises 14 residues. The CDR3 DNA sequence: TGTGCCAGCAGTTCAACCGGGGTCACAGATACGCAGTATTTT. It translates to CASSSTGVTDTQYF.

This clone came up once. The rearrangement links TRBV7-9 to TRBJ1-3; a weak D match, TRBD1 (5 bases). CDR1 is SEHNR, CDR2 FQNEAQ, per germline (reference sequence). The germline V and J ends were trimmed by 4 bases and 0 bases, with 16 bases remaining between them. This CDR3 comprises 17 residues. CDR3 region: CASSYVRGTYSGNTIYF. CDR3 DNA sequence: TGTGCCAGCAGCTACGTACGTGGGACGTACTCTGGAAACACCATATATTTT.

The chain recombines TRBV11-2 with TRBJ1-2, with TRBD1 as a possible D gene (5 bases). In germline, CDR1 is SGHAT, CDR2 FQNNGV. This CDR3 spans 13 amino acids. Between the trimmed V and J ends, which lost 4 bases and 8 bases, there was a span of 14 bases. DNA of the CDR3: TGTGCCAGCAGCTCAGGGTTCAGTGGCGGCTACACCTTC. This encodes CASSSGFSGGYTF.

The V gene is TRBV4-1, the J gene TRBJ2-4; TRBD2 matches 13 bases. This CDR3 is built from 21 residues. The J segment lost 0 bases and the V segment lost 0 bases, leaving 11 bases of the junction unmatched. CDR1 is MGHRA, CDR2 YSYEKL, per germline. In DNA form, the CDR3 reads TGCGCCAGCAGCCAAGAGGAGGGAACTAGCGGGGGGGAAATAGCCAAAAACATTCAGTACTTC. It codes for CASSQEEGTSGGEIAKNIQYF.

There are a few counts of this clone. The V and J genes are TRBV10-3 and TRBJ2-2, with 7 bases fitting TRBD2. Germline V gene data show CDR1 as ENHRY and CDR2 as SYGVKD. This CDR3 has 14 residues. V gave up 4 bases and J gave up 2 bases; unmatched junction bases: 1. The CDR3 coding sequence is TGTGCCATCAGTGCGGGACTAAACACCGGGGAGCTGTTTTTT. Protein sequence: CAISAGLNTGELFF.

A word on this clone: The junction departs from the called germline gene at one end, perhaps through a read error. V usage is TRBV7-7 and J usage is TRBJ2-2; D possibly corresponds to TRBD1 (5 bases). The CDR3 runs to 13 residues. Germline CDR1 is SSHAT and CDR2 is FNYEAQ (reference sequence). As DNA, the CDR3 is TGTGCTAGCAGGGCTAGTGGCACCGGGGAGCTGTTTTTT. Translated: CASRASGTGELFF.

Turning to this clone: A much larger clonotype is one base distant, so this may be a read error. The V and J genes are TRBV7-2 and TRBJ1-1; D not certain. V was trimmed by 1 base and J by 1 base, leaving 4 bases between them. This CDR3 contains 13 residues. In germline, CDR1 is SGHTA, CDR2 FQGNSA. In nucleotides, the CDR3 is TGTGCCAGCAGCTTAGGACGGAACACTGAAGCTTTCTTT. As protein: CASSLGRNTEAFF.

The chain has TRBV11-2 and TRBJ2-1; a weak D match, TRBD1 (5 bases). The CDR3 loop spans 15 amino acids. Trimming took off 1 base at V and 2 bases at J, with 9 bases between the two ends. Germline V gene sequence: CDR1 SGHAT, CDR2 FQNNGV. CDR3 loop: CASSLGTGAYNEQFF. The DNA for the CDR3 is TGTGCCAGCAGCTTAGGCACAGGAGCCTACAATGAGCAGTTCTTC.

Comments on this clone: Other DNA sequences in this sample translate to the same CDR3. The rearrangement links TRBV19 to TRBJ1-1; no reliable D call. Germline V gene lookup returns CDR1 LNHDA and CDR2 SQIVND (reference sequence). The CDR3 is 13 amino acids. Trimming stripped 1 base from V and 1 base from J, with 4 bases between. CDR3 coding DNA: TGTGCCAGTAGTATAGGGGGGAACACTGAAGCTTTCTTT. It yields the protein CASSIGGNTEAFF.

This clone qualifies as medium-sized (0.01 to 0.1%). V usage is TRBV5-1 and J usage is TRBJ1-2; D is unclear. The germline gives CDR1 SGHRS, CDR2 YFSETQ. The CDR3 is 12 amino acids. Trimming shortened V by 6 bases and J by 4 bases, and 10 bases separated the two germline ends. The CDR3 loop is CASTGPSYGYTF. CDR3 sequence (DNA): TGCGCCAGCACAGGCCCCTCCTATGGCTACACCTTC.

J is TRBJ2-5 and V is TRBV5-1; the match to TRBD1 covers 7 bases. From germline, CDR1 is SGHRS and CDR2 YFSETQ. The CDR3 sequence is 14 residues long. V shed 4 bases and J 5 bases; nucleotides not matched to a gene: 8. The CDR3 DNA reads TGCGCCAGCAGCAGGACACAGGGGCAGGAGACCCAGTACTTC. Residues: CASSRTQGQETQYF.

The chain is built from TRBV30 and TRBJ1-1, with 7 bases aligning to TRBD1. Per the germline V gene, CDR1 is GTSNPN and CDR2 is SVGIG (reference sequence). CDR3 length: 11 amino acids. Trimming took 3 bases from V and 10 from J; bases not matched to a gene: 5. CDR3 sequence reads: CAWRRQGSAFF. CDR3 nucleotide sequence: TGTGCCTGGAGGAGACAGGGTTCAGCTTTCTTT.

V and J are TRBV5-4 and TRBJ1-1; possibly TRBD1 for D (6 bases). Germline V gene sequence: CDR1 SGHNT, CDR2 YYREEE (reference sequence). Trimming took off 0 bases at V and 1 base at J, with 10 bases between the two ends. The CDR3 is 15 residues long. The CDR3 spells CASSLVGQRNTEAFF. The CDR3 DNA reads as TGTGCCAGCAGCTTGGTTGGACAGAGGAACACTGAAGCTTTCTTT.

The chain is built from TRBV30 and TRBJ2-7; possible D gene TRBD2, 5 bases. V lost 2 bases and J lost 2, with 10 bases in between. This CDR3 comprises 13 residues. Germline V gene data show CDR1 as GTSNPN and CDR2 as SVGIG (reference sequence). The DNA of the CDR3 is TGTGCCTGGAGTTCTTTAGCGCCCTACGAGCAGTACTTC. Amino acid sequence: CAWSSLAPYEQYF. Full variable domain (remainder filled in from reference TRBV30 and TRBJ2-7): SQTIHQWPATLVQPVGSPLSLECTVEGTSNPNLYWYRQAAGRGLQLLFYSVGIGQISSEVPQNLSASRPQDRQFILSSKKLLLSDSGFYLCAWSSLAPYEQYFGPGTRLTVT.

The chain carries TRBV6-5 and TRBJ2-5; possible D gene TRBD2, 6 bases. Deletions cut 6 bases from V and 4 bases from J, with 12 bases between. CDR1 is MNHEY, CDR2 SVGAGI, per germline. The CDR3 is 13 amino acids. The CDR3 coding sequence is TGTGCCAGCAGCTCTGGGGAGGTAGAGACCCAGTACTTC. This gives the protein CASSSGEVETQYF.

The chain carries TRBV6-5 and TRBJ2-5; D not resolved. Trimming took 5 bases from V and 0 from J, leaving 7 bases between them. Germline-derived CDR1 and CDR2 are MNHEY and SVGAGI. The CDR3 runs to 13 residues. Here the CDR3 reads CASSPVNQETQYF. CDR3 coding DNA: TGTGCCAGCAGTCCGGTGAACCAAGAGACCCAGTACTTC.

The chain joins TRBV28 to TRBJ2-3; the D call may be TRBD1 or TRBD2 (5 bases each). CDR3 length: 15 amino acids. Trimming left V 3 bases short and J 4 bases short, with 14 bases between. Germline V gene data show CDR1 as MDHEN and CDR2 as SYDVKM. CDR3 sequence: CASSFMGDEADTQYF. DNA for the CDR3: TGTGCCAGCAGTTTCATGGGGGACGAGGCAGATACGCAGTATTTT.

The CDR3 sequence is CASSLEIAGNEQFF. The CDR3 bases are TGTGCCAGCAGCTTAGAGATAGCGGGCAATGAGCAGTTCTTC. The rearrangement links TRBV7-3 to TRBJ2-1; 7 bases fit TRBD2. Germline CDR1 and CDR2: SGHTA and FQGTGA. Trimming removed 2 bases from V and 6 bases from J; junction bases left unmatched: 4. CDR3 size: 14 residues. Full variable domain (rest looked up from reference TRBV7-3 and TRBJ2-1): GAGVSQTPSNKVTEKGKYVELRCDPISGHTALYWYRQSLGQGPEFLIYFQGTGAADDSGLPNDRFFAVRPEGSVSTLKIQRTERGDSAVYLCASSLEIAGNEQFFGPGTRLTVL.

The V gene is TRBV27, the J gene TRBJ1-2; tentatively, D is TRBD1 (5 bases). This CDR3 is built from 14 residues. V lost 5 bases, J lost 8 bases, and 18 bases lay in between. CDR1 and CDR2 from the germline V gene are MNHEY and SMNVEV (reference sequence). The chain's CDR3 is CASSPFFRGHGYTF. The CDR3, as DNA: TGTGCCAGCAGTCCTTTTTTTAGGGGCCACGGCTACACCTTC.

On this clone: Mismatch with germline at one junction end may stem from a read error. The chain couples TRBV15 to TRBJ2-7; TRBD1 matches at 7 bases. Germline values: CDR1 LNHNV, CDR2 YYDKDF (reference sequence). The CDR3 spans 17 residues. CDR3 protein: CAASGSRLDRDSYEQYF. CDR3 nucleotides: TGTGCCGCCAGCGGTTCCCGCCTTGACAGGGACTCCTACGAGCAGTACTTC.

The chain combines TRBV27 with TRBJ1-2; TRBD1 is a possible D gene (5 bases). The germline gives CDR1 MNHEY, CDR2 SMNVEV (reference sequence). This CDR3 spans 14 amino acids. V lost 6 bases and J 4 bases, leaving 15 bases between the germline ends. In DNA form, the CDR3 reads TGTGCCAGCAGCTTCGGGGGGGATACCTATGGCTACACCTTC. Translating it yields CASSFGGDTYGYTF.

The chain couples TRBV27 to TRBJ1-1, with 9 bases identical to TRBD1. Germline assignment: CDR1 MNHEY and CDR2 SMNVEV (reference sequence). J was trimmed by 1 base and V by 5 bases; bases with no gene match: 8. The CDR3 loop spans 16 amino acids. The CDR3 DNA is TGTGCCAGCAGTCCACCACGGGGACAGGGGAACACTGAAGCTTTCTTT. It specifies CASSPPRGQGNTEAFF.

CDR3 DNA sequence: TGTGCCAGCACCCCCGGGACAGAATACAATGAGCAGTTCTTC. Translating it yields CASTPGTEYNEQFF. This rearrangement joins TRBV6-5 to TRBJ2-1; 7 nucleotides match TRBD1. Germline V gene sequence: CDR1 MNHEY, CDR2 SVGAGI. V was pared by 7 bases and J by 4 bases, with 7 bases of the junction left unmatched. CDR3 length: 14 residues.

The chain is built from TRBV5-1 and TRBJ2-5; 8 bases fit TRBD1. This CDR3 region has 16 residues. CDR1 is SGHRS and CDR2 is YFSETQ in the germline V gene. V trimming: 4 bases; J trimming: 4 bases; junction bases outside the gene matches: 12. CDR3 residues: CASSRGSTGVGETQYF. The CDR3, as DNA: TGCGCCAGCAGCCGGGGATCGACAGGGGTGGGAGAGACCCAGTACTTC.

V is TRBV6-5 and J is TRBJ1-2; 7 bases match TRBD1. This CDR3 is built from 13 residues. V shed 4 bases, J shed 2 bases, and the junction held 1 base outside the gene matches. Germline loops: CDR1 MNHEY, CDR2 SVGAGI. In DNA form, the CDR3 reads TGTGCCAGCAGTTTGACAGGGAACTATGGCTACACCTTC. Its translation is CASSLTGNYGYTF.